This T cell receptor (beta chain) was captured in a study of T-cell reconstitution after alpha-beta-depleted transplantation in children. Germline CDR1 reads LNHNV; CDR2 reads YYDKDF (reference sequence). The CDR3 is 15 amino acids. V lost 5 bases, J lost 2 bases, and 8 bases stayed unmatched. This clonotype was counted a few times. Preparation of the TCRbeta library was carried out with unique molecular identifiers. A single record per CDR3 protein comes from TCRdb applying MiXCR to the PCR reads. Here the sample spans about 400,000 distinct CDR3 sequences, about an eighth being singletons. This clonotype originated in a human donor who donated a stem cell graft to a child with Fanconi anemia. The chain uses TRBV15 and TRBJ2-7, with 8 nucleotides matching TRBD1. The sample here was PBMCs, taken from the stem cell graft. CDR3 region: CATSLRTGLAYEQYF. CDR3 DNA: TGTGCCACCAGCCTAAGGACAGGGTTGGCCTACGAGCAGTACTTC.